The rows below give T cell receptor beta chains drawn from one sample of a study of T cell changes during pregnancy in multiple sclerosis. Produced via immunoSEQ multiplex PCR; TCRdb's table is partial and in-frame only. The sample includes 30,000 to 45,000 clones, 75% to 95% of them seen just once. The sample was CD4+ T cells from peripheral blood mononuclear cells, taken in the third trimester of pregnancy. These receptors all stem from a female donor with multiple sclerosis, enrolled in a pregnancy study. CDR3s include the opening cysteine and the closing phenylalanine or tryptophan. Each record gives: D gene, clone size, CDR3 length, J gene, V gene, CDR3 DNA, CDR3 protein. The D gene is left open where the match is weak. Some rows mark clone size as missing; the rest say once, few, many or name a class of expanded clone.

>-|few|14|TRBJ2-1|TRBV7-6
TGTGCCAGCAGTCGCACAGGGACCTACAATGAGCAGTTCTTC
CASSRTGTYNEQFF
>-|-|15|TRBJ1-5|TRBV6-1
TGTGCCAGCAGTGAAGTGGGGCCCTTCAATCAGCCCCAGCATTTT
CASSEVGPFNQPQHF
>TRBD1|-|13|TRBJ2-5|TRBV5-1
TGCGCCAGCCAGGGACAGGGTATGGGGGAGCAGTACTTC
CASQGQGMGEQYF
>-|-|15|TRBJ2-3|TRBV7-6
TGTGCCAGCAGCTTAGGGAGCGTTGGCACAGATACGCAGTATTTT
CASSLGSVGTDTQYF
>TRBD2|-|16|TRBJ2-7|TRBV29-1
TGCAGCGTCCACGGGAGGGGGACGGGACGTTCCTACGAGCAGTACTTC
CSVHGRGTGRSYEQYF
>-|-|16|TRBJ1-2|TRBV27
TGTGCCAGCAGTGGCCGGGACACAAAAACCTTCTATGGCTACACCTTC
CASSGRDTKTFYGYTF
>-|-|15|TRBJ2-1|TRBV29-1
TGCAGCGGCCAACAGTTCCTAAGCTCCTACAATGAGCAGTTCTTC
CSGQQFLSSYNEQFF
>TRBD2|-|16|TRBJ2-3|TRBV11-1
TGTGCCAGCAGTTTGATAGCGGGAGGGCAAACAGATACGCAGTATTTT
CASSLIAGGQTDTQYF
>TRBD2|-|14|TRBJ2-3|TRBV10-1
TGCGCCAGCAGTAGGGCGGGAGTCACGGATACGCAGTATTTT
CASSRAGVTDTQYF
>TRBD1|-|16|TRBJ1-2|TRBV19
TGTGCCAGTAGTATTGTGGGACAGGGGGCCTCAGGCGGCTACACCTTC
CASSIVGQGASGGYTF
>-|-|14|TRBJ2-4|TRBV28
TGTGCCAGCACCCCAATCGGAGGCGGAAACATTCAGTACTTC
CASTPIGGGNIQYF
>-|-|16|TRBJ2-6|TRBV28
TGTGCCAGCAGCCTACAGGGTTTCTCTGGGGCCAACGTCCTGACTTTC
CASSLQGFSGANVLTF
>TRBD1|-|15|TRBJ2-7|TRBV19
TGTGCCAGTAGTCCCCGACAGGGGGTCTCCTACGAGCAGTACTTC
CASSPRQGVSYEQYF
>-|-|11|TRBJ1-2|TRBV30
TGTGCCTGGAGACAGGGTGGGAGCTACACCTTC
CAWRQGGSYTF
>TRBD2|-|16|TRBJ2-3|TRBV9
TGTGCCAGCAGCGTAGCTCCTAGCGGGAGCACAGATACGCAGTATTTT
CASSVAPSGSTDTQYF
>TRBD1|-|14|TRBJ1-2|TRBV27
TGTGCCAGCAGTTTCAACAGGGGAAGGTATGGCTACACCTTC
CASSFNRGRYGYTF
>-|once|14|TRBJ1-2|TRBV7-3
TGTGCCAGCAGCTCCAGGAAATCTGGGTCTAGCTACACCTTC
CASSSRKSGSSYTF
>TRBD1|-|14|TRBJ1-2|TRBV2
TGTGCCAGCAGAAACAGGGGGCTTAACTATGGCTACACCTTC
CASRNRGLNYGYTF
>TRBD1|few|15|TRBJ1-4|TRBV7-9
TGTGCCAGCAGCTACGGACAGGGGATTAATGAAAAACTGTTTTTT
CASSYGQGINEKLFF
>-|-|14|TRBJ2-2|TRBV6-4
TGTGCCAGCAGTGACTCGATTGGAGCCGGGGAGCTGTTTTTT
CASSDSIGAGELFF
>-|-|14|TRBJ1-5|TRBV2
TGTGCCAGCAGCCCTGACAGTTCGAGACAGCCCCAGCATTTT
CASSPDSSRQPQHF
>-|once|11|TRBJ1-1|TRBV19
TGTGCCAGTAGACAGGGCGGTGAAGCTTTCTTT
CASRQGGEAFF
>TRBD1|-|16|TRBJ1-1|TRBV13
TGTGCCAGCAGCCTTAGGACAGGGGGCTTTGGCACTGAAGCTTTCTTT
CASSLRTGGFGTEAFF
>-|-|16|TRBJ1-4|TRBV18
TGTGCCAGCTCACCAGAAGGGGTTAGGACTAATGAAAAACTGTTTTTT
CASSPEGVRTNEKLFF
>-|-|14|TRBJ2-1|TRBV6-1
TGTGCCAGCAGTGCCGAGGTAGCTCGGAATGAGCAGTTCTTC
CASSAEVARNEQFF
>-|-|13|TRBJ2-7|TRBV7-7
TGTGCCAGCAGCCGGACAGAGGGCTACGAGCAGTACTTC
CASSRTEGYEQYF
>-|-|12|TRBJ1-2|TRBV10-3
TGTGCCATCAGTGCATCCAGCTATGGCTACACCTTC
CAISASSYGYTF
>TRBD1|-|18|TRBJ2-5|TRBV5-1
TGCGCCAGCCGGGGACAGGGAGGCAAGCAAGTCTCCGGAGAGACCCAGTACTTC
CASRGQGGKQVSGETQYF
>TRBD1|-|15|TRBJ2-3|TRBV5-1
TGCGCCAGCAGCTTGTACAGGGGGCTCACAGATACGCAGTATTTT
CASSLYRGLTDTQYF
>TRBD2|-|15|TRBJ2-3|TRBV11-3
TGTGCCAGCAGCCCCGGGGGGGGGTCCACAGATACGCAGTATTTT
CASSPGGGSTDTQYF
>-|-|17|TRBJ2-3|TRBV5-6
TGTGCCAGCAGCTCCGTCCCACAGGGCCTCCTCACAGATACGCAGTATTTT
CASSSVPQGLLTDTQYF
>-|-|17|TRBJ2-5|TRBV5-1
TGCGCCAGCAGCTTGTCCGAACTAGCAGACCCACAAGAGACCCAGTACTTC
CASSLSELADPQETQYF
>TRBD2|-|16|TRBJ2-3|TRBV7-2
TGTGCCAGCAGCTTAGCTAGCGGGACTGGGACAGATACGCAGTATTTT
CASSLASGTGTDTQYF
>TRBD1|-|14|TRBJ1-2|TRBV6-1
TGTGCCAGCAATTTTAACCGGGACAGCTATGGCTACACCTTC
CASNFNRDSYGYTF
>-|once|13|TRBJ2-7|TRBV5-6
TGTGCCAGCACCCCGGCAGGGGTGAGCGAGCAGTACTTC
CASTPAGVSEQYF
>-|-|13|TRBJ1-4|TRBV19
TGTGCCAGTAGTATTTCCCGTGATGAAAAACTGTTTTTT
CASSISRDEKLFF
>TRBD1|-|13|TRBJ1-1|TRBV5-1
TGCGCCAGCAGCTTCTCCGACAGGGACTTAGCTTTCTTT
CASSFSDRDLAFF
>TRBD2|-|16|TRBJ2-3|TRBV6-1
TGTGCCAGCAGTGACGCGACGGGAGGGGGCACAGATACGCAGTATTTT
CASSDATGGGTDTQYF
>-|-|15|TRBJ1-2|TRBV6-1
TGTGCCAGCAGTGAAGCGCAGGGGCTCAACTATGGCTACACCTTC
CASSEAQGLNYGYTF
>TRBD2|-|14|TRBJ2-5|TRBV18
TGTGCCAGCTCAAGACTAGCGGGAGGGGAGACCCAGTACTTC
CASSRLAGGETQYF